These T cell receptor beta chains were read from a single sample in a study of T-cell reconstitution after alpha-beta-depleted transplantation in children. One entry per CDR3 protein, called by TCRdb with MiXCR from the PCR reads. The table records about 980,000 distinct CDR3 sequences, about 29% of them present only once. The starting material was PBMCs, mostly from graft donor cells, obtained 360 days after TCRalphabeta/CD19-depleted stem cell transplant. The receptors originated from a boy in the first two years of life who had a stem cell transplant for SCID, so the T cells may come from the graft donor. Each CDR3 is given without its conserved first and last residue.

J: TRBJ2-6; V: TRBV5-1; CDR3: ASNPVGGTNVLT
J: TRBJ2-7; V: TRBV12-3/TRBV12-4; CDR3: ASSLVSTYEQY
J: TRBJ1-2; V: TRBV20-1; CDR3: SARDGNYGYT
J: TRBJ2-7; V: TRBV7-8; CDR3: ANRDSTYEQY
J: TRBJ2-2; V: TRBV20-1; CDR3: SARAHREWDTGELF
J: TRBJ2-3; V: TRBV20-1; CDR3: SARALSTSTDTQY
J: TRBJ1-3; V: TRBV18; CDR3: ASSPPGQGSYISGNTIY
J: TRBJ2-5; V: TRBV13; CDR3: ASSQQGALSQETQY
J: TRBJ1-1; V: TRBV20-1; CDR3: SARPETVSNTEAF
J: TRBJ2-1; V: TRBV5-1; CDR3: ASSSLATYNEQF
J: TRBJ2-7; V: TRBV2; CDR3: ASRLRGIYEQY
J: TRBJ2-7; V: TRBV18; CDR3: ASSPAVGTAYEQY
J: TRBJ2-3; V: TRBV28; CDR3: ASNRRTDTQY
J: TRBJ2-7; V: TRBV3-1; CDR3: ASSQDWETESYEQY
J: TRBJ1-5; V: TRBV5-5; CDR3: ASTDRADFNQPQH
J: TRBJ2-1; V: TRBV28; CDR3: ASSFLGDEQF
J: TRBJ2-7; V: TRBV7-2; CDR3: ASSLVGLAGIEQY
J: TRBJ2-5; V: TRBV3-1; CDR3: ASSQDRVANFETQY
J: TRBJ2-3; V: TRBV20-1; CDR3: SARKDLSSTDTQY
J: TRBJ2-3; V: TRBV5-1; CDR3: ASSLTSLVTDTQY
J: TRBJ2-1; V: TRBV27; CDR3: ASRPWGSPYNEQF
J: TRBJ1-6; V: TRBV7-9; CDR3: ASSFGGAGSPLH
J: TRBJ2-7; V: TRBV29-1; CDR3: SAYYRGTYEQY
J: TRBJ2-7; V: TRBV29-1; CDR3: SVEERKRGGAVMFEQY
J: TRBJ1-5; V: TRBV27; CDR3: ASSFSAGGFQPQH
J: TRBJ2-5; V: TRBV11-2; CDR3: ASSLDGGWETQY
J: TRBJ2-3; V: TRBV9; CDR3: ASSVEQGPVTDTQY
J: TRBJ2-1; V: TRBV5-5; CDR3: ASSLQRASSYNEQF
J: TRBJ2-3; V: TRBV7-9; CDR3: ASSPSMSSTDTQY
J: TRBJ2-4; V: TRBV7-2; CDR3: ASSTDSLAKNIQY
J: TRBJ2-7; V: TRBV28; CDR3: ASSYREPYEQY
J: TRBJ1-1; V: TRBV28; CDR3: ASSLKKWRNTEAF
J: TRBJ1-2; V: TRBV29-1; CDR3: SVGRRAGYGYT
J: TRBJ2-7; V: TRBV28; CDR3: ASSFGRDRADEQY
J: TRBJ2-7; V: TRBV2; CDR3: ASIQGVLYEQY
J: TRBJ2-1; V: TRBV5-1; CDR3: ASSFDYEGEQF
J: TRBJ2-7; V: TRBV29-1; CDR3: SVGDRSWSEQY
J: TRBJ2-1; V: TRBV7-9; CDR3: ASSRGSQGNYNEQF
J: TRBJ2-1; V: TRBV5-1; CDR3: ASSSQGRSGLDEQF
J: TRBJ2-5; V: TRBV27; CDR3: ASSLKTGQETQY
J: TRBJ2-3; V: TRBV3-1; CDR3: ASSQRTSGSDTQY
J: TRBJ1-4; V: TRBV18; CDR3: ASSLDAFEKLF
J: TRBJ2-3; V: TRBV20-1; CDR3: SGNSGGSTDTQY
J: TRBJ2-3; V: TRBV29-1; CDR3: SVVAARKSSTDTQY
J: TRBJ1-2; V: TRBV5-1; CDR3: ASSFATGSENYGYT
J: TRBJ1-3; V: TRBV27; CDR3: ASSERVGRNTIY
J: TRBJ2-5; V: TRBV7-9; CDR3: ASSLGEATRETQY
J: TRBJ1-5; V: TRBV5-6; CDR3: ASSFGARAGNQPQH
J: TRBJ2-1; V: TRBV11-2; CDR3: ASSLTLNEQF
J: TRBJ2-7; V: TRBV6-1; CDR3: ASRMASGQGYEQY
J: TRBJ1-1; V: TRBV4-2; CDR3: ASSRQPKLNTEAF
J: TRBJ2-5; V: TRBV7-9; CDR3: ASRSTSGVETQY